This T cell receptor (beta chain) came from a study of blood T cell repertoires in COVID-19. Across the study: Researchers got acute and convalescent COVID-19 samples from the United States, Italy and Spain. From T cells, B-cell-depleted T cells, or PBMCs came the material, which was cDNA or gDNA.

CDR1 is LNHDA, CDR2 SQIVND, per germline (reference sequence). The CDR3 runs to 16 residues. V trimming: 4 bases; J trimming: 7 bases; junction bases outside the gene matches: 7. In the authors' workflow: Researchers report that nucleated cell counts were estimated from reference gene primer amplification. The assay was immunoSEQ multiplex PCR, and TCRdb's table has in-frame clones only and misses some. V, J and clone size were drawn from that table, and D and trimming were deduced from the DNA. The sample records approximately 120,000 clones, around 80% being singletons. This chain connects TRBV19 to TRBJ1-4; 12 bases line up with TRBD1. The receptor's source is a woman older than 75 with active or convalescent COVID-19. Sequencing was performed on peripheral blood. CDR3 in amino acids: CASSTGTGGLGEKLFF. The CDR3 bases are TGTGCCAGTAGTACAGGGACAGGGGGCTTGGGTGAAAAACTGTTTTTT.